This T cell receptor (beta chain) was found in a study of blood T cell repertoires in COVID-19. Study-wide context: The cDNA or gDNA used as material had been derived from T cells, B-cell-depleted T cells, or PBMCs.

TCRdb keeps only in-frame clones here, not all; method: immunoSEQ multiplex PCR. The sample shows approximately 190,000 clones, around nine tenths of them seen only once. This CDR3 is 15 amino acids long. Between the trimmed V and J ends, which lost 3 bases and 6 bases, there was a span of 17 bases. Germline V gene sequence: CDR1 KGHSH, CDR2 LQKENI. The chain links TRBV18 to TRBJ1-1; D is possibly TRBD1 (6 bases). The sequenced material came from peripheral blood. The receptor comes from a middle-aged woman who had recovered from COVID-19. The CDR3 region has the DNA TGTGCCAGCTCACCGAGGAAACAGGGTCTGGCTGAAGCTTTCTTT. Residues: CASSPRKQGLAEAFF.